This T cell receptor (beta chain) was profiled in a study of blood T cell repertoires in COVID-19. Study details: T cells, B-cell-depleted T cells, or PBMCs provided the cDNA or gDNA that served as material.

As to this clone: Other DNA sequences in the sample encode the same CDR3.

Per germline, CDR1 KGHSH and CDR2 LQKENI. The V end was cut by 2 bases, the J end by 1 base, with 5 bases between. The CDR3 runs 13 residues. Methods used by the authors: Amplification of reference gene primers was used by the study to estimate nucleated cell counts. The assay was immunoSEQ multiplex PCR, and TCRdb's table has in-frame clones only and misses some. That table is the source of V, J and clone size, and D and trimming were worked out from the DNA. The table lists more than 100,000 clones, about four fifths of them singletons. The V and J genes are TRBV18 and TRBJ2-5; no reliable D call. The sample taken for sequencing was peripheral blood. The receptor comes from a man aged 55-75 years with active or convalescent COVID-19. CDR3 coding DNA: TGTGCCAGCTCACCAGGAGTCCAAGAGACCCAGTACTTC. This codes for CASSPGVQETQYF.